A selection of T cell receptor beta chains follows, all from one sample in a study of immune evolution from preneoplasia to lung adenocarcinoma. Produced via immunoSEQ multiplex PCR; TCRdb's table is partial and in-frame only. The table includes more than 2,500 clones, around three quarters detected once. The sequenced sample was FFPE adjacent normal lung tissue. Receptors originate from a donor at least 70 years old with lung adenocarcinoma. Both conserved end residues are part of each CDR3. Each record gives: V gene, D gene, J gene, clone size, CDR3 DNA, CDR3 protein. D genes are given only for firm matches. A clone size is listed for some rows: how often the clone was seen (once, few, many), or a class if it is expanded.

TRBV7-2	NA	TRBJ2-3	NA	TGTGCCAGCAGCCCTACTACCAGCACAGATACGCAGTATTTT	CASSPTTSTDTQYF
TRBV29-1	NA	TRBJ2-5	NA	TGCAGCGTTGAAGTGGCGCAGGGTGGTGGGACCCAGTACTTC	CSVEVAQGGGTQYF
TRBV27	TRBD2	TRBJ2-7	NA	TGTGCCAGCAGTTTAATGACTAGCGGGAGCTCCTACGAGCAGTACTTC	CASSLMTSGSSYEQYF
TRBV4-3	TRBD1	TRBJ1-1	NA	TGCGCCAGCAGCCAAGATATGGGACAGGGGGCTGGAGGCACTGAAGCTTTCTTT	CASSQDMGQGAGGTEAFF
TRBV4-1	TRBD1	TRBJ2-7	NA	TGCGCCAGCAGCCAATGGGGACAGGGGGCCTACGAGCAGTACTTC	CASSQWGQGAYEQYF
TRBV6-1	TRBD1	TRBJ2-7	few	TGTGCCAGCAGTGAAACAGGGGTCGAGCAGTACTTC	CASSETGVEQYF
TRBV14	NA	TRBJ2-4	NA	TGTGCCAGCAGCCAAGATGCCGGGGACTGGAACATTCAGTACTTC	CASSQDAGDWNIQYF
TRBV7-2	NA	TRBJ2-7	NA	TGTGCCAGCAGCCGGACCTCATCGCCCGAGCAGTACTTC	CASSRTSSPEQYF
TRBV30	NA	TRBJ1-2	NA	TGTGCCTGGAGTCGTAAGGGTGCTAACTATGGCTACACCTTC	CAWSRKGANYGYTF
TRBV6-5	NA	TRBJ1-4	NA	TGTGCCAGCAGACGCTTCAAAGGAGTAAATGAAAAACTGTTTTTT	CASRRFKGVNEKLFF
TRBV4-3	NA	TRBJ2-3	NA	TGCGCCAGCAGCCAAGATTCCAGCAACACAGATACGCAGTATTTT	CASSQDSSNTDTQYF
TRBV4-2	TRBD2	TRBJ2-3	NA	TGTGCCAGCACCGGCACCCCTAGCGGGAGTCTCCACACAGATACGCAGTATTTT	CASTGTPSGSLHTDTQYF
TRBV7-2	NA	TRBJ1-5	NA	TGTGCCAGCAGCTTAAGTAATCAGAATCAGCCCCAGCATTTT	CASSLSNQNQPQHF
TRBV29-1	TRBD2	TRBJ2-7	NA	TGCAGCGTCGGGACCCGGGGACTAGCGGGAGGTAACGAGCAGTACTTC	CSVGTRGLAGGNEQYF
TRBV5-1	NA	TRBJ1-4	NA	TGCGCCAGCAGCGAAGGGACAACTAATGAAAAACTGTTTTTT	CASSEGTTNEKLFF
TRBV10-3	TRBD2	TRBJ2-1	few	TGTGCCATCAGAGGGACTAGCGGGCGCGACAATGAGCAGTTCTTC	CAIRGTSGRDNEQFF
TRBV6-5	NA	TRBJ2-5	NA	TGTGCCAGCAGTTACAGTCAGCAAGAGACCCAGTACTTC	CASSYSQQETQYF
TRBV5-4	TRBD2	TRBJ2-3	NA	TGTGCCAGCAGCTCAGGACTAGCGGGAGTGTTGTCGGATACGCAGTATTTT	CASSSGLAGVLSDTQYF
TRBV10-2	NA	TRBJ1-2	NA	TGCGCCAGCAGTGAAGAGACCCAGCTACTAACCTATGGCTACACCTTC	CASSEETQLLTYGYTF
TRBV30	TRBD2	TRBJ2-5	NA	TGTGCCTGGACCCCGGGGGGGATATCAGAGACCCAGTACTTC	CAWTPGGISETQYF
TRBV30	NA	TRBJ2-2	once	TGTGCCTGGAGAATGGGAGACACCGGGGAGCTGTTTTTT	CAWRMGDTGELFF
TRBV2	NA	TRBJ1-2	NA	TGTGCCAGCAGCGAGAATCGGTGGGCAGCGAGGGAGGTTGGCTACACCTTC	CASSENRWAAREVGYTF
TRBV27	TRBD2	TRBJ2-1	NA	TGTGCCAGCAGCAAGCGGGAGTTAAAGTTCTTC	CASSKRELKFF
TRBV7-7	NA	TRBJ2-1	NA	TGTGCTAGCAGTCCCACCACTAGCAGCAACAATGAGCAGTTCTTC	CASSPTTSSNNEQFF
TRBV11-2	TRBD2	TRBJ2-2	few	TGTGCCAGCAGACCACCGGGACTAGGGGCTACTGGGGAGCTGTTTTTT	CASRPPGLGATGELFF
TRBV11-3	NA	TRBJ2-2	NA	TGTGCCAGCAGCCTGTCAGGGGACACCGGGGAGCTGTTTTTT	CASSLSGDTGELFF
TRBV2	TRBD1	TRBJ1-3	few	TGTGCCAGCACCGAGGGGGCGGGTGGAAACACCATATATTTT	CASTEGAGGNTIYF
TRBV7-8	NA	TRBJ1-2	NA	TGTGCCAGCAGCTTAGCGTCCAGGCCCTATGGCTACACCTTC	CASSLASRPYGYTF
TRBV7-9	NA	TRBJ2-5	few	TGTGCCAGCAGCTTAGATCCAGGGCGAGAGACCCAGTACTTC	CASSLDPGRETQYF
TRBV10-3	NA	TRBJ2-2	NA	TGTGCCATCAGCGGCCTCCTACGGGCAGGCGGCACCGGGGAGCTGTTTTTT	CAISGLLRAGGTGELFF
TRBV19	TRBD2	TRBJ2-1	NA	TGTGCCACAAAAGTGGACAGTCGGGGGGGGAGATGGGAGCAGTTCTTC	CATKVDSRGGRWEQFF
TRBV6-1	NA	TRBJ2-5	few	TGTGCCAGCTTTTCAGGTGGGGGGGAGACCCAGTACTTC	CASFSGGGETQYF
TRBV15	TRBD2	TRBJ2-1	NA	TGTGCCACCAGCAGAGAAAAAAGACTAGCGGGACTCAATGAGCAGTTCTTC	CATSREKRLAGLNEQFF
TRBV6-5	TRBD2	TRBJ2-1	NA	TGTGCCAGCAGTTACTCTGGCGGGAGCCTTGAGCAGTTCTTC	CASSYSGGSLEQFF
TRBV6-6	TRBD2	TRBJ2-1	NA	TGTGCCAGCAGTTACGGCGGGACTAGCGGGAGAGGTGAGCAGTTCTTC	CASSYGGTSGRGEQFF
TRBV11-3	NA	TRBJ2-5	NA	TGTGCCAGCAGCTTAGACCCGGGCCAAGAGACCCAGTACTTC	CASSLDPGQETQYF
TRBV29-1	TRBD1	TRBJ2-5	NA	TGCAGCGGGGGACAGCCCCAAGAGACCCAGTACTTC	CSGGQPQETQYF
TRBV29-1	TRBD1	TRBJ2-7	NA	TGCAGCGTTGAAGGGGGGACAGGGAATCAGCAGTACTTC	CSVEGGTGNQQYF
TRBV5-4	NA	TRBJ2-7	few	TGTGCCAGCAGCTTAGGCAGGACCATCTCCTACGAGCAGTACTTC	CASSLGRTISYEQYF
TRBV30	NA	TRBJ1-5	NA	TGTGCCTGGAGTGAATTCCGGGGAGGTAGCAATCAGCCCCAGCATTTT	CAWSEFRGGSNQPQHF
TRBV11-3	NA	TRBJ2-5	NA	TGTGCCAGCAGCCGGGACTCCTTATCCGAGACCCAGTACTTC	CASSRDSLSETQYF
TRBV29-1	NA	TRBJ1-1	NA	TGCAGCGTTGACAGGGTTGAGGACACTGAAGCTTTCTTT	CSVDRVEDTEAFF
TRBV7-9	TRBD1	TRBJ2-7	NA	TGTGCCAGCAGCTTATCAGGGGGCGCCTACGAGCAGTACTTC	CASSLSGGAYEQYF
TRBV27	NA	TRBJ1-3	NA	TGTGCCAGCAGATCAGCTGGAAACACCATATATTTT	CASRSAGNTIYF
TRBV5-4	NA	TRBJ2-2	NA	TGTGCCAGCAGCTCAGATCCGAACACCGGGGAGCTGTTTTTT	CASSSDPNTGELFF
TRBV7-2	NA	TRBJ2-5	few	TGTGCCAGCAGCTTATCCGAGTGGGAGGCCCGTTTTGGGACCCAGTACTTC	CASSLSEWEARFGTQYF
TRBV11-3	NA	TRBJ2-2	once	TGTGCCAGCAGCTTAGGCAAGAACACCGGGGAGCTGTTTTTT	CASSLGKNTGELFF
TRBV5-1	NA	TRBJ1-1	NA	TGCGCCAGCAGATCCACAGGTTTGAACACTGAAGCTTTCTTT	CASRSTGLNTEAFF
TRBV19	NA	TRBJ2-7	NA	TGTGCCAGTAGTTTATTGGGGGTGGGATACGAGCAGTACTTC	CASSLLGVGYEQYF
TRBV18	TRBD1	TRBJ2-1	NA	TGTGCCAGCTCACCACGTCCAGAGGGGGCTGAGTTCTTC	CASSPRPEGAEFF